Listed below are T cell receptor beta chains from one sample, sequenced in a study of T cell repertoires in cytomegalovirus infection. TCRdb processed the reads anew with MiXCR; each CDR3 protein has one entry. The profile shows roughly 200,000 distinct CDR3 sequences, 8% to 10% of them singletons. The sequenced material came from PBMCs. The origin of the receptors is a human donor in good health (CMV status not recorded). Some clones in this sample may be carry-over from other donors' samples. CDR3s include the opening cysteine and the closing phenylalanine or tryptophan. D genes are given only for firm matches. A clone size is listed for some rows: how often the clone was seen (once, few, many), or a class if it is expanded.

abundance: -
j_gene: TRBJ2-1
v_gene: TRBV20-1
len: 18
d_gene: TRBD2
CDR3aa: CSALTSETRRGSYNEQFF
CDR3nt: TGCAGCGCCCTGACTAGCGAAACCAGGAGGGGCTCCTACAATGAGCAGTTCTTC

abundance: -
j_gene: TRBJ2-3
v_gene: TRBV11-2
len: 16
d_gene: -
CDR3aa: CASSTRPRGSTDTQYF
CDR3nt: TGTGCCAGCAGCACCCGGCCTAGGGGTAGCACAGATACGCAGTATTTT

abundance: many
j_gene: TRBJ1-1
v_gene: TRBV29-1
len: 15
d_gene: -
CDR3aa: CSVEIGGDTSEEAFF
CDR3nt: TGCAGCGTTGAAATTGGAGGGGACACCTCGGAAGAAGCTTTCTTT

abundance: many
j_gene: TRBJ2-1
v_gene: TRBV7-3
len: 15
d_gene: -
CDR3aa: CASSSDVGDGNEQFF
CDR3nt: TGTGCCAGCAGCTCAGACGTCGGGGACGGCAATGAGCAGTTCTTC

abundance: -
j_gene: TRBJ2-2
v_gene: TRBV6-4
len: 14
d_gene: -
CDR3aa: CASSVELGTGELFF
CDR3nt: TGTGCCAGCAGTGTCGAACTCGGCACCGGGGAGCTGTTTTTT

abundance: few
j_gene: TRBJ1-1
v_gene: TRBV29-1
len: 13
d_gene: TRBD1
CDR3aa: CSVDFQGGTEAFF
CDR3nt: TGCAGCGTTGATTTCCAGGGGGGCACTGAAGCTTTCTTT

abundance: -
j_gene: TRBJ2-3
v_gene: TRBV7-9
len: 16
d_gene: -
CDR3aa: CASSLPRRGGTDTQYF
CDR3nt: TGTGCCAGCAGCTTACCACGTCGGGGTGGCACAGATACGCAGTATTTT

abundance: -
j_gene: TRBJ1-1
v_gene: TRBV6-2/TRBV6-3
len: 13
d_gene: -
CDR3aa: CASTQGWITEAFF
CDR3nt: TGTGCCAGCACTCAGGGGTGGATCACTGAAGCTTTCTTT

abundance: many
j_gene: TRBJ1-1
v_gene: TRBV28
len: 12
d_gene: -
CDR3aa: CASSSGLSEAFF
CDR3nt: TGTGCCAGCAGTTCAGGGTTGTCAGAAGCTTTCTTT

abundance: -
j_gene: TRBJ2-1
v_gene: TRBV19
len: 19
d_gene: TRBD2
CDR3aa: CASSPRPTSGRAPYNEQFF
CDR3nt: TGTGCCAGTAGTCCGCGGCCCACTAGCGGGAGGGCGCCCTACAATGAGCAGTTCTTC

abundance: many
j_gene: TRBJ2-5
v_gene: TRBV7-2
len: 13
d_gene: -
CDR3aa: CASSFRGRETQYF
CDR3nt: TGTGCCAGCAGCTTTAGGGGAAGAGAGACCCAGTACTTC

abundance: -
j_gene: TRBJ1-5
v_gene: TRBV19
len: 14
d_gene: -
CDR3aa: CASRDVYSNQPQHF
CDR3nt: TGTGCCAGTAGGGACGTTTATAGCAATCAGCCCCAGCATTTT

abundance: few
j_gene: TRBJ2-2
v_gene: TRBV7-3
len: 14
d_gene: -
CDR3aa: CASSSGQNTGELFF
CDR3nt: TGTGCCAGCAGCTCGGGACAGAACACCGGGGAGCTGTTTTTT

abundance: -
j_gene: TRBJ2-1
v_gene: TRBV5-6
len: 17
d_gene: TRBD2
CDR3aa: CASSLITRLAGAHEQFF
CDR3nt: TGTGCCAGCAGCCTGATAACGAGACTAGCGGGAGCGCATGAGCAGTTCTTC

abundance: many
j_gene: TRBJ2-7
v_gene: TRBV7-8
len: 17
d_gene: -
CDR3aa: CASSPPGGSSYGDEQYF
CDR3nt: TGTGCCAGCAGCCCCCCCGGGGGCAGCTCCTACGGCGACGAGCAGTACTTC

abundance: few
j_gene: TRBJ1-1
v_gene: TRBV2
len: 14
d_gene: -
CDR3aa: CASSEAFGNTEAFF
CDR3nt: TGTGCCAGCAGTGAAGCGTTCGGGAACACTGAAGCTTTCTTT

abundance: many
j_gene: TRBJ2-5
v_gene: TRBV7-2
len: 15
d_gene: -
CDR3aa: CASSFSAQYQETQYF
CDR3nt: TGTGCCAGCAGCTTCTCCGCCCAGTACCAAGAGACCCAGTACTTC

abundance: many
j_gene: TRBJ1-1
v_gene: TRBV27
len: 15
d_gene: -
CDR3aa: CASSPREGRSTEAFF
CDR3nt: TGTGCCAGCAGTCCTCGGGAGGGGAGGAGCACTGAAGCTTTCTTT

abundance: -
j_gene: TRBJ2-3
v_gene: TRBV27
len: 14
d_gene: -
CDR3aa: CASSLNRIPDTQYF
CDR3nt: TGTGCCAGCAGTTTGAACAGGATCCCAGATACGCAGTATTTT

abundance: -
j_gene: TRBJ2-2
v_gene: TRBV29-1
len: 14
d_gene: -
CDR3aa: CSVDTGGNTGELFF
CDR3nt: TGCAGCGTTGATACTGGGGGAAACACCGGGGAGCTGTTTTTT

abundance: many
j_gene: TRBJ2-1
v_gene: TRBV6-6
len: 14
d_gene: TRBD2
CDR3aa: CASGAGTSGGGQFF
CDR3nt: TGTGCCAGCGGAGCCGGGACTAGCGGGGGTGGACAGTTCTTC

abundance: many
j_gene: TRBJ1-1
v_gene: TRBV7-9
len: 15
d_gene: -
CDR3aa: CASSARAGAVTEAFF
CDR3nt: TGTGCCAGCAGCGCCCGGGCTGGGGCCGTAACTGAAGCTTTCTTT

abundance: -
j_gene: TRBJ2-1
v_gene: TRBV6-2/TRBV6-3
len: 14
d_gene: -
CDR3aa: CASIKGRNNNEQFF
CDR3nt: TGTGCCAGCATTAAGGGACGGAACAACAATGAGCAGTTCTTC

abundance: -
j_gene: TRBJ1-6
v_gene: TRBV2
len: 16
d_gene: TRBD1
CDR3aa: CASSELGQGNYSPLHF
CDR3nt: TGTGCCAGCAGTGAATTGGGACAGGGAAATTATTCACCCCTCCACTTT

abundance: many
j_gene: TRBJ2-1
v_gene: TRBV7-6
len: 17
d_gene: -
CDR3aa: CASSSTNRGLGVDEQFF
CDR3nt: TGTGCCAGCAGCTCCACTAATCGGGGACTCGGTGTTGATGAGCAGTTCTTC